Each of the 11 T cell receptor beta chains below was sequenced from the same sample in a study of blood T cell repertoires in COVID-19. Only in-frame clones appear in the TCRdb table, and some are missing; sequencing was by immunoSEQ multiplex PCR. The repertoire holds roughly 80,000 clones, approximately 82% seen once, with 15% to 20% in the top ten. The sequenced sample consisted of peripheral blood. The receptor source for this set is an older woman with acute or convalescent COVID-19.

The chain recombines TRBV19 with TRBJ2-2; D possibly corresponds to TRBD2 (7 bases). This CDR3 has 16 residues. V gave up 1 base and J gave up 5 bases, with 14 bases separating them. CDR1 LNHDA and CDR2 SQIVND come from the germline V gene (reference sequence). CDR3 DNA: TGTGCCAGTAGTATAGCGGGGGGCGCAAAAACCGGGGAGCTGTTTTTT. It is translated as CASSIAGGAKTGELFF.

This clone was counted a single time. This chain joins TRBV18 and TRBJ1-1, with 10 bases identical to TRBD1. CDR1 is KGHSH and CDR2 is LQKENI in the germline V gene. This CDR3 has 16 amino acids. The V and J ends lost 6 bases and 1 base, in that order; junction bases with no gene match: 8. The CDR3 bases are TGTGCCAGCTCCATTTCGGGGACAGGGGCGAACACTGAAGCTTTCTTT. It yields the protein CASSISGTGANTEAFF.

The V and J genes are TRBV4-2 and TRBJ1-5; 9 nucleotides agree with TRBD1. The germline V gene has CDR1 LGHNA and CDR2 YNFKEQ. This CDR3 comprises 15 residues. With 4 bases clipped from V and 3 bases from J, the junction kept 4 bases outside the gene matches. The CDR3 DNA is TGTGCCAGCAGCCGGGAACAGGGGGCCAATCAGCCCCAGCATTTT. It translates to CASSREQGANQPQHF.

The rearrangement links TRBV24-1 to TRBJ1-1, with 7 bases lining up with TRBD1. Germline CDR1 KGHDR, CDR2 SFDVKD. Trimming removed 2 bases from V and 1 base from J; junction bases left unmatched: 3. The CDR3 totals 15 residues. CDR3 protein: CATSDSRTGNTEAFF. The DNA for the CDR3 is TGTGCCACCAGTGATTCCAGGACAGGGAACACTGAAGCTTTCTTT.

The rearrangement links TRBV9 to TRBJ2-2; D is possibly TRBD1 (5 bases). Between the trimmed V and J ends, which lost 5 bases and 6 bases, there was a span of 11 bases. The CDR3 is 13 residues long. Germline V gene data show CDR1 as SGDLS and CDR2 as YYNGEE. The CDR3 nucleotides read TGTGCCAGCAGTCCAGGGTTCCCCGGGGAGCTGTTTTTT. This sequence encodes CASSPGFPGELFF.

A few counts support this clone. The CDR3 spells CASSIQEDLYEQYF. DNA of the CDR3: TGCGCCAGCAGTATCCAGGAGGATCTTTACGAGCAGTACTTC. The chain links TRBV23-1 to TRBJ2-7; perhaps TRBD2 as D (5 bases). TRBV23-1 is an ORF, and what it does is uncertain. CDR3 length: 14 amino acids. Trimming pared 5 bases from V and 4 bases from J, leaving 15 bases between.

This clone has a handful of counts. CDR3 region: CASSNRDTSYNEQFF. The CDR3 coding sequence is TGTGCCAGCAGCAACCGGGACACCTCCTACAATGAGCAGTTCTTC. The rearrangement joins TRBV21-1 to TRBJ2-1; TRBD1 is taken as the D call from the table, unchecked against the DNA. TRBV21-1 is reported as a pseudogene. CDR3 length: 15 amino acids.

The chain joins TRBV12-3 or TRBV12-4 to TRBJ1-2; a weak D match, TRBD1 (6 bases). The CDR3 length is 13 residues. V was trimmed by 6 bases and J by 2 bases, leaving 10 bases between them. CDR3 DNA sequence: TGTGCCAGCAGCCGGACAGAGAACTATGGCTACACCTTC. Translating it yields CASSRTENYGYTF.

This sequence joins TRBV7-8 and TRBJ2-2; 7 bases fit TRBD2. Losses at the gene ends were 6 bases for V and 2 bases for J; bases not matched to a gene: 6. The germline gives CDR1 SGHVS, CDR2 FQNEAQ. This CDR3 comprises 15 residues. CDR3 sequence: CASSLTSPNTGELFF. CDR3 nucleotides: TGTGCCAGCAGTCTGACTAGCCCCAACACCGGGGAGCTGTTTTTT.

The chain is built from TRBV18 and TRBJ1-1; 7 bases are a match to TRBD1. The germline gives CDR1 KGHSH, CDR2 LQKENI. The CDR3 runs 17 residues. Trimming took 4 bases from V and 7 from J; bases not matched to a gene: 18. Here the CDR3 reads CASSQKVGGGSVGEAFF. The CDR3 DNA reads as TGTGCCAGCTCACAAAAGGTCGGAGGGGGCTCGGTTGGTGAAGCTTTCTTT.

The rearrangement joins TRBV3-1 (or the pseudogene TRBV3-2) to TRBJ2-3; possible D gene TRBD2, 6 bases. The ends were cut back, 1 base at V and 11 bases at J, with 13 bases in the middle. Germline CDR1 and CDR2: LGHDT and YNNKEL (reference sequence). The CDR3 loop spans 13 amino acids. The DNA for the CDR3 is TGTGCCAGCAGCCAAGGGGGACTTGGCCTGCAGTATTTT. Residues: CASSQGGLGLQYF.